This entry concerns a single T cell receptor beta chain. Its antigen is not identified. At one end, the junction sequence differs from germline, possibly due to a read error. Both RNA and DNA were isolated together from roughly 20-30 mg of bulk tissue that had not been sorted. Every tumor contributed samples taken at five separate regions. The data derive from a study of tumor-infiltrating lymphocytes in primary liver carcinoma. Priming with a constant-region primer yielded TCR beta cDNA from roughly 500 ng total RNA. The TCR beta library was amplified through three nested multiplex PCR rounds in a modified ARM-PCR procedure. For 10 cycles apiece, the opening two PCR rounds ran with TRBV1-TRBV30 forward primers and a C-beta reverse primer. TCRdb analysed the multiplex PCR reads with MiXCR anew, one entry per CDR3 protein. The table shows approximately 73,000 distinct CDR3 sequences, with roughly three quarters occurring only once.

The germline V gene has CDR1 SGHAT and CDR2 FQNNGV. This CDR3 comprises 15 residues. The study, taken as a whole, reports: Among the pair types, tumor region pairs showed more overlap than tumor-adjacent and tumor-blood pairs.

This clonotype was sampled from a man between 35 and 55 years old with primary liver carcinoma and hepatitis B virus infection. The sample comprised liver tumor tissue from sampling region 4. Subset indicated: tumor region T4, right-lateral pole. V and J are TRBV11-2 and TRBJ1-2; weak D call: TRBD1 (5 bases). CDR3 bases: TGTGCCAGCTGCTTAGGGCAGGGCACTCTCTATGGTCACACCTTC. Translated: CASCLGQGTLYGHTF.